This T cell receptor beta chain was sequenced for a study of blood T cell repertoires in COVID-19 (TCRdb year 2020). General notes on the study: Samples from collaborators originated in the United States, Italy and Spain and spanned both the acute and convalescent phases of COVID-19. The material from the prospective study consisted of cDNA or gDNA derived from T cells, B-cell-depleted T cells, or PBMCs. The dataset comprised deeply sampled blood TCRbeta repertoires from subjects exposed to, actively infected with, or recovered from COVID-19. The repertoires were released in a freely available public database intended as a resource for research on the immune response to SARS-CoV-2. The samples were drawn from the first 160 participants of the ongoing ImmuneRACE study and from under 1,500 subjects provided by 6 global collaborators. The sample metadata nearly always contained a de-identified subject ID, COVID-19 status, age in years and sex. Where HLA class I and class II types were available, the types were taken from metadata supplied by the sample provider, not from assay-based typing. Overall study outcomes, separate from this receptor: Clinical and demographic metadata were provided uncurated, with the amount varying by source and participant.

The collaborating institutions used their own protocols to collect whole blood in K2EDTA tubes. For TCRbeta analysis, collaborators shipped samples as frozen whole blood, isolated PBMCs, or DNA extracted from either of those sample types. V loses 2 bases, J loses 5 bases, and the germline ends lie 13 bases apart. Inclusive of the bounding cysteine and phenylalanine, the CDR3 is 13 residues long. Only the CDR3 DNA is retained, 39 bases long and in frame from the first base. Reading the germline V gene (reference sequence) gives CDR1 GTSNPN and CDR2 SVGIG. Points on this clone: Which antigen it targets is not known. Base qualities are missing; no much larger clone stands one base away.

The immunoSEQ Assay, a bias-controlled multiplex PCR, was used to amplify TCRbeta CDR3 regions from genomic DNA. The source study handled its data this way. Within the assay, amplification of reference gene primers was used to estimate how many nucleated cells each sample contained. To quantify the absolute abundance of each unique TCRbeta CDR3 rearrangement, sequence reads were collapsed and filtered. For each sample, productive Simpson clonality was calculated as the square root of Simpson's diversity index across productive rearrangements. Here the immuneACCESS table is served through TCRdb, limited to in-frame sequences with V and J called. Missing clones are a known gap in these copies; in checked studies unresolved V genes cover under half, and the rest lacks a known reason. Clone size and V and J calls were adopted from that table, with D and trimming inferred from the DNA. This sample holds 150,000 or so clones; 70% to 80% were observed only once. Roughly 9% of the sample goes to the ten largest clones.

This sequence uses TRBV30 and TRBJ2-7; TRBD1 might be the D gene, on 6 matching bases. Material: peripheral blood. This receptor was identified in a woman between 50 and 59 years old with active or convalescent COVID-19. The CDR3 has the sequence CAWSKGGEDEQYF. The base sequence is TGTGCCTGGAGTAAAGGGGGAGAGGACGAGCAGTACTTC.